Listed below are T cell receptor beta chains from one sample, sequenced in a study of T cells after yellow fever vaccination. Each CDR3 protein gets one entry after TCRdb re-called the 5' RACE reads with MiXCR. The sample carries 300,000 or so distinct CDR3 sequences, less than 9.5% recorded once. Here the sequenced sample was CD4+ T cells sorted from PBMCs, taken 5 days after the yellow fever booster vaccination. These receptors all stem from a man younger than 35 who received the YFV17D yellow fever vaccine. The CDR3 runs from the conserved cysteine through the conserved F or W. The order of the fields is CDR3 protein, CDR3 DNA, J gene, clone size, V gene, D gene. The D gene is left open where the match is weak. Rows may omit the clone size; those that give it use once, few, many or a size class.

CASRDRPEGSEQYF,TGTGCCAGCAGGGACAGGCCCGAGGGAAGCGAGCAGTACTTC,TRBJ2-7,.,TRBV12-3/TRBV12-4,TRBD1
CASSLMGFSTDTQYF,TGCGCCAGCAGCTTGATGGGGTTTAGCACAGATACGCAGTATTTT,TRBJ2-3,many,TRBV5-1,.
CASSLATGGLNNEQFF,TGCGCCAGCAGCTTGGCGACAGGGGGCTTAAACAATGAGCAGTTCTTC,TRBJ2-1,few,TRBV5-1,TRBD1
CASSRDKNTEAFF,TGCGCCAGCAGCCGAGACAAGAACACTGAAGCTTTCTTT,TRBJ1-1,many,TRBV4-1,.
CASSVDRGRGNTIYF,TGTGCCAGCAGTGTGGACAGGGGGCGAGGAAACACCATATATTTT,TRBJ1-3,.,TRBV6-1,TRBD1
CSARDGQEYGYTF,TGCAGTGCTAGAGATGGGCAGGAATATGGCTACACCTTC,TRBJ1-2,few,TRBV20-1,.
CASSQEGGASSNQPQHF,TGTGCCAGCTCACAAGAGGGGGGGGCCAGTAGCAATCAGCCCCAGCATTTT,TRBJ1-5,few,TRBV18,.
CSAGRLGEYEQYF,TGCAGTGCTGGCCGGTTGGGCGAGTACGAGCAGTACTTC,TRBJ2-7,many,TRBV20-1,.
CASSFGEDGPLHF,TGTGCCAGCAGCTTTGGGGAGGACGGACCCCTCCACTTT,TRBJ1-6,.,TRBV7-8,.
CSARDAGVKTQYF,TGCAGTGCTAGAGATGCGGGGGTGAAGACCCAGTACTTC,TRBJ2-5,few,TRBV20-1,TRBD2
CASSSNSGQRIGYGYTF,TGTGCCAGCAGTTCAAACAGCGGACAACGCATAGGCTATGGCTACACCTTC,TRBJ1-2,many,TRBV27,.
CASSFRTGFNQPQHF,TGTGCCAGCAGCTTCAGGACAGGGTTTAATCAGCCCCAGCATTTT,TRBJ1-5,.,TRBV7-2,TRBD1
CASSSAGASGGYNEQFF,TGTGCCAGCAGCTCTGCAGGGGCTAGCGGGGGCTACAATGAGCAGTTCTTC,TRBJ2-1,.,TRBV5-4,TRBD2
CASSQDGAGGLKTGELFF,TGCGCCAGCAGCCAAGACGGCGCGGGGGGATTAAAGACCGGGGAGCTGTTTTTT,TRBJ2-2,many,TRBV4-1,TRBD2
CASSQDTTFTDTQYF,TGTGCCAGCAGCCAAGATACTACCTTCACAGATACGCAGTATTTT,TRBJ2-3,many,TRBV4-2,.
CASSVGTGGVSAFF,TGTGCCAGCAGCGTAGGGACAGGGGGAGTTTCGGCTTTCTTT,TRBJ1-1,.,TRBV7-9,TRBD1
CASRRDTDTQYF,TGTGCCAGCAGGCGGGACACTGATACGCAGTATTTT,TRBJ2-3,many,TRBV12-3/TRBV12-4,.
CAIRGESFSYEQYF,TGTGCCATCAGAGGGGAGTCCTTCTCCTACGAGCAGTACTTC,TRBJ2-7,few,TRBV10-3,.
CASSYSGRGNNEQFF,TGTGCCAGCAGTTACTCGGGACGGGGAAACAATGAGCAGTTCTTC,TRBJ2-1,many,TRBV6-2/TRBV6-3,.
CASSPTPGELFF,TGTGCCAGCAGTCCCACCCCGGGGGAGCTGTTTTTT,TRBJ2-2,few,TRBV11-2,.
CASTSRAREETQYF,TGTGCCAGCACCTCCCGAGCGAGAGAAGAGACCCAGTACTTC,TRBJ2-5,many,TRBV28,.
CSAWAPTGKTNQPQHF,TGCAGTGCTTGGGCGCCGACAGGGAAAACCAATCAGCCCCAGCATTTT,TRBJ1-5,few,TRBV20-1,TRBD1
CASRRGGFTDTQYF,TGTGCCAGCAGAAGGGGGGGGTTCACAGATACGCAGTATTTT,TRBJ2-3,.,TRBV12-3/TRBV12-4,.
CASSQSRDRGRETQYF,TGCGCCAGCAGTCAGTCCCGGGACAGGGGGCGGGAGACCCAGTACTTC,TRBJ2-5,few,TRBV23-1,TRBD1
CASSVGDAKNIQYF,TGTGCCAGCAGCGTCGGAGATGCCAAAAACATTCAGTACTTC,TRBJ2-4,few,TRBV3-1,.
CASSHVGTANTGELFF,TGTGCCAGCAGCCATGTCGGGACAGCCAACACCGGGGAGCTGTTTTTT,TRBJ2-2,many,TRBV4-2,TRBD1
CASSVGGISYNEQFF,TGTGCCAGCAGCGTCGGGGGGATCTCCTACAATGAGCAGTTCTTC,TRBJ2-1,few,TRBV9,TRBD2
CASTYMYGYTF,TGTGCCAGCACCTACATGTATGGCTACACCTTC,TRBJ1-2,few,TRBV6-6,.
CASRWGRYGYTF,TGTGCCAGCAGATGGGGACGGTATGGCTACACCTTC,TRBJ1-2,many,TRBV6-5,.
CASSPIKRGDNEQFF,TGTGCCAGCTCACCAATTAAGAGGGGTGACAATGAGCAGTTCTTC,TRBJ2-1,many,TRBV18,.
CASSDPSGGSLNEQFF,TGTGCCAGCAGCGATCCTAGCGGGGGATCTCTCAATGAGCAGTTCTTC,TRBJ2-1,many,TRBV4-2,TRBD2